These T cell receptor beta chains were read from a single sample in a study of shared clonotypes between healthy human individuals. The protocol was immunoSEQ multiplex PCR, while the TCRdb copy is restricted to in-frame clones and leaves out a portion. Of a few million clones detected, just over 90% appear once; the ten largest clones hold 0.39%. Material for sequencing was naive CD4+ T cells from PBMCs. The receptors derive from a man aged 18 to 29 in good health. Some clones in this sample may be carry-over from other donors' samples. Both conserved end residues are part of each CDR3. D genes are given only for firm matches. Size values are once, few and many counts, or a class for expanded clones, and some rows have none.

v_gene: TRBV9; abundance: -; d_gene: TRBD2; j_gene: TRBJ2-7; CDR3aa: CASSVSSGSSYEQYF; CDR3nt: TGTGCCAGCAGCGTAAGTAGCGGGAGCTCCTACGAGCAGTACTTC
v_gene: TRBV27; abundance: -; d_gene: -; j_gene: TRBJ2-7; CDR3aa: CASSFGLGEKSYEQYF; CDR3nt: TGTGCCAGCAGTTTTGGGTTGGGAGAAAAGTCCTACGAGCAGTACTTC
v_gene: TRBV28; abundance: -; d_gene: -; j_gene: TRBJ2-2; CDR3aa: CASSLLYRDSTGELFF; CDR3nt: TGTGCCAGCAGTTTATTGTACAGGGATTCGACCGGGGAGCTGTTTTTT
v_gene: TRBV5-1; abundance: -; d_gene: -; j_gene: TRBJ2-5; CDR3aa: CASSFKETQYF; CDR3nt: TGCGCCAGCAGCTTTAAGGAGACCCAGTACTTC
v_gene: TRBV29-1; abundance: -; d_gene: TRBD2; j_gene: TRBJ2-1; CDR3aa: CSTRLAAYNEQFF; CDR3nt: TGCAGCACACGACTAGCGGCTTACAATGAGCAGTTCTTC
v_gene: TRBV25-1; abundance: once; d_gene: -; j_gene: TRBJ1-2; CDR3aa: CASSEKFGYTF; CDR3nt: TGTGCCAGCAGTGAAAAATTTGGCTACACCTTC
v_gene: TRBV2; abundance: -; d_gene: -; j_gene: TRBJ1-2; CDR3aa: CASSEGSGYGYTF; CDR3nt: TGTGCCAGCAGTGAAGGCAGTGGCTATGGCTACACCTTC
v_gene: TRBV19; abundance: -; d_gene: TRBD1; j_gene: TRBJ2-5; CDR3aa: CASSTDRVSETQYF; CDR3nt: TGTGCCAGTAGTACGGACAGGGTATCGGAGACCCAGTACTTC
v_gene: TRBV19; abundance: few; d_gene: -; j_gene: TRBJ1-5; CDR3aa: CASSTSGLDQPQHF; CDR3nt: TGTGCCAGTAGTACCTCGGGATTGGATCAGCCCCAGCATTTT
v_gene: TRBV5-1; abundance: -; d_gene: TRBD2; j_gene: TRBJ2-3; CDR3aa: CASSLAGGREADTQYF; CDR3nt: TGCGCCAGCAGCTTGGCCGGCGGGAGGGAGGCAGATACGCAGTATTTT
v_gene: TRBV5-1; abundance: -; d_gene: -; j_gene: TRBJ2-1; CDR3aa: CASSGIGSSYNEQFF; CDR3nt: TGCGCCAGCAGCGGAATCGGGAGCTCCTACAATGAGCAGTTCTTC
v_gene: TRBV4-3; abundance: once; d_gene: TRBD2; j_gene: TRBJ2-3; CDR3aa: CASSQVGTSGRKTDTQYF; CDR3nt: TGCGCCAGCAGCCAAGTGGGGACTAGCGGGAGGAAGACAGATACGCAGTATTTT
v_gene: TRBV7-9; abundance: -; d_gene: -; j_gene: TRBJ1-4; CDR3aa: CASSSGVEKLFF; CDR3nt: TGTGCCAGCAGCTCAGGGGTCGAAAAACTGTTTTTT
v_gene: TRBV5-1; abundance: -; d_gene: -; j_gene: TRBJ2-5; CDR3aa: CASSPYREGETQYF; CDR3nt: TGCGCCAGCAGCCCGTACCGAGAGGGGGAGACCCAGTACTTC
v_gene: TRBV15; abundance: -; d_gene: TRBD1; j_gene: TRBJ2-7; CDR3aa: CATGTVPYEQYF; CDR3nt: TGTGCCACCGGGACAGTCCCCTACGAGCAGTACTTC
v_gene: TRBV2; abundance: -; d_gene: TRBD1; j_gene: TRBJ2-1; CDR3aa: CASSGGTGVIDEQFF; CDR3nt: TGTGCCAGCAGTGGGGGGACAGGGGTTATCGATGAGCAGTTCTTC
v_gene: TRBV9; abundance: -; d_gene: TRBD1; j_gene: TRBJ2-1; CDR3aa: CASSGLTGVYNEQFF; CDR3nt: TGTGCCAGCAGCGGATTAACAGGGGTCTACAATGAGCAGTTCTTC
v_gene: TRBV5-6; abundance: -; d_gene: -; j_gene: TRBJ2-7; CDR3aa: CASSLAGALGEQYF; CDR3nt: TGTGCCAGCAGCTTGGCTGGGGCGCTGGGGGAGCAGTACTTC
v_gene: TRBV5-1; abundance: -; d_gene: -; j_gene: TRBJ2-7; CDR3aa: CASSLDSTEFYEQYF; CDR3nt: TGCGCCAGCAGCTTGGATTCCACGGAATTTTACGAGCAGTACTTC
v_gene: TRBV19; abundance: once; d_gene: -; j_gene: TRBJ1-2; CDR3aa: CASSITENYGYTF; CDR3nt: TGTGCCAGTAGTATCACGGAAAACTATGGCTACACCTTC
v_gene: TRBV6-6; abundance: -; d_gene: -; j_gene: TRBJ2-7; CDR3aa: CASTHHQSSYEQYF; CDR3nt: TGTGCCAGCACCCACCACCAGAGCTCCTACGAGCAGTACTTC
v_gene: TRBV15; abundance: -; d_gene: -; j_gene: TRBJ2-2; CDR3aa: CATSPEGARVPGELFF; CDR3nt: TGTGCCACCAGCCCGGAAGGGGCTCGAGTTCCCGGGGAGCTGTTTTTT
v_gene: TRBV6-6; abundance: -; d_gene: -; j_gene: TRBJ2-7; CDR3aa: CASSYTRGVPYEQYF; CDR3nt: TGTGCCAGCAGTTACACCAGGGGAGTACCCTACGAGCAGTACTTC
v_gene: TRBV30; abundance: -; d_gene: TRBD2; j_gene: TRBJ2-5; CDR3aa: CACLRGASGETQYF; CDR3nt: TGTGCCTGCCTCCGGGGGGCTAGCGGGGAGACCCAGTACTTC
v_gene: TRBV6-6; abundance: -; d_gene: -; j_gene: TRBJ2-5; CDR3aa: CASSHAQGRGETQYF; CDR3nt: TGTGCCAGCAGCCACGCTCAGGGGAGGGGAGAGACCCAGTACTTC
v_gene: TRBV9; abundance: -; d_gene: -; j_gene: TRBJ2-2; CDR3aa: CASSSRLANTGELFF; CDR3nt: TGTGCCAGCAGCTCCCGCCTAGCGAACACCGGGGAGCTGTTTTTT
v_gene: TRBV4-1; abundance: -; d_gene: -; j_gene: TRBJ2-7; CDR3aa: CASSPRDSTYEQYF; CDR3nt: TGCGCCAGCAGCCCGAGGGACTCAACCTACGAGCAGTACTTC
v_gene: TRBV5-1; abundance: -; d_gene: TRBD1; j_gene: TRBJ2-7; CDR3aa: CASSLGGQNSYEQYF; CDR3nt: TGCGCCAGCAGCTTGGGGGGACAGAACTCCTACGAGCAGTACTTC
v_gene: TRBV6-4; abundance: -; d_gene: -; j_gene: TRBJ1-5; CDR3aa: CARDSYSNQPQHF; CDR3nt: TGTGCCAGGGACAGTTATAGCAATCAGCCCCAGCATTTT
v_gene: TRBV2; abundance: -; d_gene: -; j_gene: TRBJ1-2; CDR3aa: CASKLTGPSYGYTF; CDR3nt: TGTGCCAGCAAACTAACCGGGCCCTCCTATGGCTACACCTTC
v_gene: TRBV7-9; abundance: -; d_gene: -; j_gene: TRBJ2-3; CDR3aa: CASSIGTSTDTQYF; CDR3nt: TGTGCCAGCAGCATCGGGACTAGCACAGATACGCAGTATTTT
v_gene: TRBV10-1; abundance: -; d_gene: -; j_gene: TRBJ1-2; CDR3aa: CASTRGGEANYGYTF; CDR3nt: TGCGCCAGCACCCGAGGGGGGGAAGCTAACTATGGCTACACCTTC
v_gene: TRBV7-9; abundance: -; d_gene: TRBD2; j_gene: TRBJ2-1; CDR3aa: CASSSLAGAWNEQFF; CDR3nt: TGTGCCAGCAGTTCTCTAGCGGGAGCGTGGAATGAGCAGTTCTTC
v_gene: TRBV5-1; abundance: -; d_gene: -; j_gene: TRBJ2-3; CDR3aa: CASSTGEGTDTQYF; CDR3nt: TGCGCCAGCAGCACGGGAGAAGGCACAGATACGCAGTATTTT
v_gene: TRBV19; abundance: -; d_gene: -; j_gene: TRBJ1-5; CDR3aa: CASSVGVTGNQPQHF; CDR3nt: TGTGCCAGTAGTGTCGGGGTCACAGGCAATCAGCCCCAGCATTTT
v_gene: TRBV9; abundance: -; d_gene: -; j_gene: TRBJ1-1; CDR3aa: CASSAQPGTEAFF; CDR3nt: TGTGCCAGCAGCGCCCAACCTGGGACTGAAGCTTTCTTT
v_gene: TRBV7-9; abundance: -; d_gene: -; j_gene: TRBJ2-3; CDR3aa: CASSSGRGSTDTQYF; CDR3nt: TGTGCCAGCAGCTCAGGTCGGGGCAGCACAGATACGCAGTATTTT